This T cell receptor (beta chain) came from a study of blood T cells in healthy people across ages. Study findings and constraints: As age increased, TCR beta diversity per million T cells fell in a roughly linear fashion. In these data, TCR beta diversity tracked strongly with naive T cell percentage.

With regard to this clonotype: Its antigen is not known.

PCR was performed a second time for about 7 to 12 cycles using a sample-barcoded 5' primer and a J-beta primer mix. TCRdb used MiXCR to reprocess the 5' RACE reads, holding one entry per CDR3 protein. The sample carries around 1,900,000 distinct CDR3 sequences, approximately 40% recorded once. The CDR3 is 13 amino acids. Per the germline V gene, CDR1 is ENHRY and CDR2 is SYGVKD. The V and J ends lost 6 bases and 4 bases, in that order; junction bases with no gene match: 2. This chain connects TRBV10-3 to TRBJ2-5, with 10 bases matching TRBD2. Sequencing was done on a sample of blood. The clonotype was recovered from a human donor in good health. The CDR3 is CAISSSGGETQYF. The CDR3 nucleotides read TGTGCCATCAGCTCTAGCGGGGGAGAGACCCAGTACTTC.